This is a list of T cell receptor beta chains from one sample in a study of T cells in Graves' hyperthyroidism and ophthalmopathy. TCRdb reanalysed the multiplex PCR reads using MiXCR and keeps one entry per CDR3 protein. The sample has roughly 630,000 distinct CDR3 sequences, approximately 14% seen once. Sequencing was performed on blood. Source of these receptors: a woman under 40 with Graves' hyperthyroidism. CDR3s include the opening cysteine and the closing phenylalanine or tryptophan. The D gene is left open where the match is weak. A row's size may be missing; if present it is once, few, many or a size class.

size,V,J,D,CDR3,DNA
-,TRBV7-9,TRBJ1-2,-,CASSFIPHGYTF,TGTGCCAGCAGCTTCATCCCTCATGGCTACACCTTC
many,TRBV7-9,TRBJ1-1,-,CASSPTTAKAFF,TGTGCCAGCAGCCCAACGACAGCGAAAGCTTTCTTT
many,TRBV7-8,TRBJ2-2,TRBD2,CASSGAMLAGTNTGELFF,TGTGCCAGCAGCGGCGCGATGCTAGCGGGGACGAACACCGGGGAGCTGTTTTTT
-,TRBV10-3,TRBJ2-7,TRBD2,CAISDPGTSGDEQYF,TGTGCCATCAGTGACCCCGGGACTAGCGGCGACGAGCAGTACTTC
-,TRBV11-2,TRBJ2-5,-,CASSLDEQTQYF,TGTGCCAGCAGCTTAGATGAGCAGACCCAGTACTTC
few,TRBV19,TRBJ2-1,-,CASSPIGGSYNEQFF,TGTGCCAGTAGTCCGATCGGGGGCTCCTACAATGAGCAGTTCTTC
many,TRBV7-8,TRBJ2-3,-,CASSSSFADTQYF,TGTGCCAGCAGCTCTAGTTTTGCAGATACGCAGTATTTT
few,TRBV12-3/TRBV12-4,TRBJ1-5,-,CASSFSETDQPQHF,TGTGCCAGCAGTTTCAGTGAAACGGATCAGCCCCAGCATTTT
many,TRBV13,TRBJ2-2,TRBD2,CASSLAPRTSETGELFF,TGTGCCAGCAGCTTAGCCCCCCGGACTAGCGAGACCGGGGAGCTGTTTTTT
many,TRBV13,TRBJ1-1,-,CASSFDGGVNTEAFF,TGTGCCAGCAGCTTTGACGGCGGGGTGAACACTGAAGCTTTCTTT
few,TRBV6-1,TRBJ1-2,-,CASSATPRSYGYTF,TGTGCCAGCAGTGCAACACCCAGGAGCTATGGCTACACCTTC
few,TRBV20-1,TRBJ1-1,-,CSARPYGDTEAFF,TGCAGTGCTCGACCGTATGGGGACACTGAAGCTTTCTTT
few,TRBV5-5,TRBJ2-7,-,CASREAAPKAYEQYF,TGTGCCAGCAGGGAGGCAGCTCCGAAGGCCTACGAGCAGTACTTC
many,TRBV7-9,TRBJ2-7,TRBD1,CASSLLRDRPYEQYF,TGTGCCAGCAGCTTACTCCGGGACAGACCATACGAGCAGTACTTC
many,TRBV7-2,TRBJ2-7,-,CASSFVGTYEQYF,TGTGCCAGCAGCTTTGTGGGAACCTACGAGCAGTACTTC
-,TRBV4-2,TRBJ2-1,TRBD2,CASERERDYEQFF,TGTGCCAGCGAGCGGGAGAGAGACTATGAGCAGTTCTTC
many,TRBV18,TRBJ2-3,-,CASSKRIEDTQYF,TGTGCCAGCTCAAAAAGGATTGAAGATACGCAGTATTTT
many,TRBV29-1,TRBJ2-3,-,CSVPADMAGGQADTQYF,TGCAGCGTTCCCGCCGATATGGCGGGAGGACAGGCAGATACGCAGTATTTT
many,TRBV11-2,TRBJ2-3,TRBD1,CASSLGTGGGDTQYF,TGTGCCAGCAGCCTCGGGACAGGGGGAGGAGATACGCAGTATTTT
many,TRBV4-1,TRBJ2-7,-,CASSQGQISYEQYF,TGCGCCAGCAGCCAAGGACAGATAAGCTACGAGCAGTACTTC
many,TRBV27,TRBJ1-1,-,CASSMGSEAFF,TGTGCCAGCAGTATGGGCAGTGAAGCTTTCTTT
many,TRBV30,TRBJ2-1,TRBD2,CAWSVLAGYGEQFF,TGTGCCTGGAGTGTACTAGCGGGATATGGTGAGCAGTTCTTC
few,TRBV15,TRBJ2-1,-,CATWSGRTNEQFF,TGTGCCACGTGGAGCGGACGAACTAATGAGCAGTTCTTC
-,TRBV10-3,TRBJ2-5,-,CAISESLGTRYF,TGTGCCATCAGTGAATCGTTAGGGACCCGGTACTTC
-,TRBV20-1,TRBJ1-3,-,CSARIPRPGSGNTIYF,TGCAGTGCTAGAATACCACGGCCCGGGTCTGGAAACACCATATATTTT
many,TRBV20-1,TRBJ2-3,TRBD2,CSARTMASGASTDTQYF,TGCAGTGCTAGAACTATGGCTAGCGGAGCTAGCACAGATACGCAGTATTTT
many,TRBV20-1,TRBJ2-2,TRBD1,CSARDSDRAIGELFF,TGCAGTGCTAGAGATTCGGACAGGGCGATCGGGGAGCTGTTTTTT
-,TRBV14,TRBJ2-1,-,CASSHRLAWDEQFF,TGTGCCAGCAGCCATAGGCTAGCGTGGGATGAGCAGTTCTTC
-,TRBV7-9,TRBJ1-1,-,CAGSPWGGDTEAFF,TGTGCCGGCAGCCCTTGGGGGGGGGACACTGAAGCTTTCTTT
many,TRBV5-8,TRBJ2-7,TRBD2,CASSLRTSGRDYEQYF,TGTGCCAGCAGCTTGCGCACTAGCGGGAGGGATTACGAGCAGTACTTC
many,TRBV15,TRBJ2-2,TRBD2,CATSSVGRLASNTGELFF,TGTGCCACCAGCAGCGTCGGGCGACTAGCTTCGAACACCGGGGAGCTGTTTTTT
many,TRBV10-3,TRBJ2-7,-,CAISEYRGPSYEQYF,TGTGCCATCAGTGAGTATCGCGGCCCCTCCTACGAGCAGTACTTC
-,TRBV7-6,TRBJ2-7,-,CASSFSPKAETCEQYF,TGTGCCAGCAGCTTCAGTCCGAAAGCGGAAACCTGCGAGCAGTACTTC
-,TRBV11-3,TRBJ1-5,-,CASSLALQPAGNQPQHF,TGTGCCAGCAGCTTAGCGTTACAACCTGCGGGGAATCAGCCCCAGCATTTT
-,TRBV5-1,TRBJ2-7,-,CASSTTGLDEQYF,TGCGCCAGCAGCACAACAGGGTTGGACGAGCAGTACTTC
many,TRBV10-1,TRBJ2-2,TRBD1,CASSLGTVGELFF,TGCGCCAGCAGCTTGGGGACAGTCGGGGAGCTGTTTTTT
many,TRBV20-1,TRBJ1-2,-,CSASAGIGNYGYTF,TGCAGTGCTAGTGCAGGGATAGGCAACTATGGCTACACCTTC
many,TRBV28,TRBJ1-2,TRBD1,CASSLTGGHGYTF,TGTGCCAGCAGTTTAACAGGGGGACATGGCTACACCTTC
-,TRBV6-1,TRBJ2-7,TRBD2,CASSGRTSGRVHEQYF,TGTGCCAGCAGTGGCAGGACTAGCGGGAGGGTCCACGAGCAGTACTTC
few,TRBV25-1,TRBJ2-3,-,CASSVAGQITDTQYF,TGTGCCAGCAGTGTTGCGGGGCAGATCACAGATACGCAGTATTTT
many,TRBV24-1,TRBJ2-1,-,CATSPSQGRSNEQFF,TGTGCCACCAGCCCTTCGCAGGGGAGAAGCAATGAGCAGTTCTTC
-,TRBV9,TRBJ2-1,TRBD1,CASSLTGVNEQFF,TGTGCCAGCAGCTTGACAGGGGTCAATGAGCAGTTCTTC
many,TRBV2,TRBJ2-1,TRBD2,CASMTSVYSYNEQFF,TGTGCCAGCATGACTAGCGTTTACTCCTACAATGAGCAGTTCTTC
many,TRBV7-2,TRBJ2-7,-,CASSLYKSYEQYF,TGTGCCAGCAGCTTGTACAAGTCCTACGAGCAGTACTTC
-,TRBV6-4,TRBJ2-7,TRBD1,CASSTGTDNSYEQYF,TGTGCCAGCAGTACGGGGACAGATAACTCCTACGAGCAGTACTTC
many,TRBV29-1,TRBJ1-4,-,CSVSWTASREKLFF,TGCAGCGTTAGCTGGACAGCGTCTCGAGAAAAACTGTTTTTT
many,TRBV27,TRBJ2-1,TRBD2,CASSLNSGRAGEQFF,TGTGCCAGCAGTTTAAATAGCGGGAGGGCCGGTGAGCAGTTCTTC
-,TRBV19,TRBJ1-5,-,CASSISGTQYSNQPQHF,TGTGCCAGTAGTATCTCCGGGACACAGTACAGCAATCAGCCCCAGCATTTT
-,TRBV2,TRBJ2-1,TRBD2,CASSDSRLAGGNEQFF,TGTGCCAGCAGTGACAGTAGACTAGCGGGAGGCAATGAGCAGTTCTTC
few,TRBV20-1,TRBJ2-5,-,CSASLSSGEETQYF,TGCAGTGCTAGCCTGAGTAGCGGTGAAGAGACCCAGTACTTC
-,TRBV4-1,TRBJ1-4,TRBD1,CASSQTHPGQGNEKLFF,TGCGCCAGCAGCCAAACCCACCCGGGACAGGGTAATGAAAAACTGTTTTTT
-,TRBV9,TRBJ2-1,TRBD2,CASSLKVLAGGPSSYNEQFF,TGTGCCAGCAGCCTAAAGGTACTAGCGGGAGGGCCCAGTTCCTACAATGAGCAGTTCTTC
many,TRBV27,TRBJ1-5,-,CASSFSVRQPQHF,TGTGCCAGCAGTTTTAGCGTGCGGCAGCCCCAGCATTTT
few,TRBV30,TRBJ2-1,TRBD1,CAWRKGTVLMDNEQFF,TGTGCCTGGAGGAAGGGGACAGTTTTAATGGACAATGAGCAGTTCTTC
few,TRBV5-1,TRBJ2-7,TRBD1,CASSSNRGGYEQYF,TGCGCCAGCAGCTCAAACAGGGGTGGCTACGAGCAGTACTTC
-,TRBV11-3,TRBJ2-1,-,CASSYGLLNEQFF,TGTGCCAGCAGCTACGGACTATTGAATGAGCAGTTCTTC
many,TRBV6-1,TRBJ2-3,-,CASSPQRIPDTQYF,TGTGCCAGCAGTCCCCAGCGGATCCCAGATACGCAGTATTTT
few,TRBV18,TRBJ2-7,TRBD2,CASSPSGSRPHEQYF,TGTGCCAGCTCACCGAGCGGGAGTCGCCCCCACGAGCAGTACTTC
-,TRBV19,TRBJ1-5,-,CASSAAGDAAGPNQPQHF,TGTGCCAGTAGTGCCGCCGGAGACGCCGCAGGCCCTAATCAGCCCCAGCATTTT